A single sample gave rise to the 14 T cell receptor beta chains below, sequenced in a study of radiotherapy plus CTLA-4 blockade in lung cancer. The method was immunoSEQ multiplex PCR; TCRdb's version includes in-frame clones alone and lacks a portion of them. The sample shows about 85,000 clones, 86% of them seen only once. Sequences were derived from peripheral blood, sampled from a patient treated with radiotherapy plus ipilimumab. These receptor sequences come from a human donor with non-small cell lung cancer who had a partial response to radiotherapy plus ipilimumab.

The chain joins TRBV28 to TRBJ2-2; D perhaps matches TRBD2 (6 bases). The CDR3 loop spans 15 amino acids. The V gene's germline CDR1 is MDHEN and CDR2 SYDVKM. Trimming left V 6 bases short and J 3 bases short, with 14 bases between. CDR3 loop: CASRMASADTGELFF. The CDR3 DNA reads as TGTGCCAGCAGAATGGCTAGCGCCGACACCGGGGAGCTGTTTTTT.

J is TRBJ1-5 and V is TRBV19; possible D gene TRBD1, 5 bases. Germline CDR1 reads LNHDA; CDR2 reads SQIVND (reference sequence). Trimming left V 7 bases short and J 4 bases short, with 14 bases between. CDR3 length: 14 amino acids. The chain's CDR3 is CASTKVAGNQPQHF. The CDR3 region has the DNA TGTGCCAGTACTAAAGTGGCAGGGAATCAGCCCCAGCATTTT.

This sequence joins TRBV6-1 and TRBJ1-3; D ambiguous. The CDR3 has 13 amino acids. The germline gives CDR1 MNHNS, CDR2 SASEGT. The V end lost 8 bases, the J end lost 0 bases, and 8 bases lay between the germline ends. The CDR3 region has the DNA TGTGCCAGCGGACTTTACTCTGGAAACACCATATATTTT. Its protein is CASGLYSGNTIYF.

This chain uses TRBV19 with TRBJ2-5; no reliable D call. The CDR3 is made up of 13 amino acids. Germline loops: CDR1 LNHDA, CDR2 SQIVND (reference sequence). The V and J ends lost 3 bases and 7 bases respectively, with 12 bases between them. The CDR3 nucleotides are TGTGCCAGTAGTATTGGCACAGAAGCGACCCAGTACTTC. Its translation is CASSIGTEATQYF.

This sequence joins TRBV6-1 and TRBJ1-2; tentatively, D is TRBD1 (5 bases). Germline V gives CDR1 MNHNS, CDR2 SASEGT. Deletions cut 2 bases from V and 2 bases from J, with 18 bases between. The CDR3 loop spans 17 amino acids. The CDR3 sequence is CASSERWSGVQNYGYTF. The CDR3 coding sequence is TGTGCCAGCAGTGAAAGGTGGTCGGGGGTACAGAACTATGGCTACACCTTC.

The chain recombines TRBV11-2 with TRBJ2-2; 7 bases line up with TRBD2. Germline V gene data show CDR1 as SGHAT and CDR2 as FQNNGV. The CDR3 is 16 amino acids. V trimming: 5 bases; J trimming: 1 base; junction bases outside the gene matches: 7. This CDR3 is CASSQRAGKNTGELFF. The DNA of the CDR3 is TGTGCCAGCAGCCAAAGAGCGGGGAAGAACACCGGGGAGCTGTTTTTT.

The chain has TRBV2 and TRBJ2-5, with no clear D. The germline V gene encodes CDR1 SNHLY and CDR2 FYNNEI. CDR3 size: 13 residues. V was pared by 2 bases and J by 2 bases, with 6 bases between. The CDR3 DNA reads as TGTGCCAGCAGTGAATTTCTGCAAGAGACCCAGTACTTC. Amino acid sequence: CASSEFLQETQYF.

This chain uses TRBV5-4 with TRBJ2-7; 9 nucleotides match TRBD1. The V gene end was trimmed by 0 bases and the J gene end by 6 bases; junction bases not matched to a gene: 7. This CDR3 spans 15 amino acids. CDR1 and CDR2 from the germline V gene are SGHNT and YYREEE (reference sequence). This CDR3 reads CASSLVGTGYSEQYF. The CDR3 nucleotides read TGTGCCAGCAGCTTGGTGGGGACAGGGTACAGCGAGCAGTACTTC. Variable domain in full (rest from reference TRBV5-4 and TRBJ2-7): ETGVTQSPTHLIKTRGQQVTLRCSSQSGHNTVSWYQQALGQGPQFIFQYYREEENGRGNFPPRFSGLQFPNYSSELNVNALELDDSALYLCASSLVGTGYSEQYFGPGTRLTVT.

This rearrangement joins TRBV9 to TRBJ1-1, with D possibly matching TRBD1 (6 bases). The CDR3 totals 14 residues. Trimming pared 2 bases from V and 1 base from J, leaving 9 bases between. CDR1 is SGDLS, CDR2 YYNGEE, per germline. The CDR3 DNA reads TGTGCCAGCAGCGTTACAGGGTCGAACACTGAAGCTTTCTTT. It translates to CASSVTGSNTEAFF.

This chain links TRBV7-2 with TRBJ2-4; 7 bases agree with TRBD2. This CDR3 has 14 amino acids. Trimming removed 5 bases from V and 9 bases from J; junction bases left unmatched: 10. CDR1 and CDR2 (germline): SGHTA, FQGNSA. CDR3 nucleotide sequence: TGTGCCAGCAGCCATCCCAAGGCTAGCGGCATTCAGTACTTC. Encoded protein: CASSHPKASGIQYF.

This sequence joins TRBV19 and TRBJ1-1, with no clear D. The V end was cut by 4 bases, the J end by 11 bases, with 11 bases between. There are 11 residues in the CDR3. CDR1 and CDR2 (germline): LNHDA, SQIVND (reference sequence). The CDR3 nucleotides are TGTGCCAGTAGTACGGGAGGTAGGGCTTTCTTT. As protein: CASSTGGRAFF.

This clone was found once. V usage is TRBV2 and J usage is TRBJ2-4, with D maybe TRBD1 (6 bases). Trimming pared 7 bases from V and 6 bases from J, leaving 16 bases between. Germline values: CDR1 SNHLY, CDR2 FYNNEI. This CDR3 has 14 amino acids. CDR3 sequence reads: CASTLQGAGNIQYF. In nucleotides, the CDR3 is TGTGCCAGCACACTACAGGGAGCCGGAAACATTCAGTACTTC.

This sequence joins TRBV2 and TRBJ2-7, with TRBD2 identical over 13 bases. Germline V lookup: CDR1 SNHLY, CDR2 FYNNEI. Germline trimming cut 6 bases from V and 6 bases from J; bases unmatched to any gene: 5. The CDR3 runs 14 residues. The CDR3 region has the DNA TGTGCCAGCAGGGAACTAGCGGGAGGGCCCGAGCAGTACTTC. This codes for CASRELAGGPEQYF.

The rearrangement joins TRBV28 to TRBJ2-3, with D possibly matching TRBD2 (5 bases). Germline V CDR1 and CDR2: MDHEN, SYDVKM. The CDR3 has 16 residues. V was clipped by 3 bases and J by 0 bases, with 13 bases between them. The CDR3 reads CASSLSGLFSTDTQYF. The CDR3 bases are TGTGCCAGCAGTTTGTCAGGACTCTTTAGCACAGATACGCAGTATTTT.